This T cell receptor beta chain is drawn from a study of shared clonotypes between healthy human individuals. Assay execution proceeded at the deep level. Sequenced by immunoSEQ multiplex PCR; TCRdb stores in-frame clones only, minus some. The repertoire holds hundreds of thousands of clones, with 80% to 95% as singletons. Terminally differentiated effector memory CD45RA+ cells were left out of the naive CD8 fraction, which was CD45RO-negative and positively selected for CCR7. This CDR3 has 16 residues. CDR1 SGHNT and CDR2 YYREEE come from the germline V gene (reference sequence). The junction had 7 bases not matched to a gene; V was cut back by 5 bases and J by 4 bases.

The clonotype originates from a man younger than 40 in good health. The chain carries TRBV5-4 and TRBJ2-2; 11 nucleotides line up with TRBD2. The sample comprised naive CD8+ T cells sorted from blood. The DNA of the CDR3 is TGTGCCAGCAGTTCCGGGACTAGCGGTTTCACCGGGGAGCTGTTTTTT. Translating gives CASSSGTSGFTGELFF.